Described below is a single T cell receptor beta chain sequence and its context. This clonotype was seen a handful of times. Its antigen is not yet known. Base qualities were left out, and no much larger clone turns up one base away. This record belongs to a study of identical twins (dated by TCRdb to 2015 to 2016). Regarding the research as a whole: To test whether fetal clonotypes persist, this study deep-sequenced TCR alpha and beta repertoires from monozygotic twins, from unrelated adults of various ages, and from cord blood. Replicate twin experiments were performed at different times using different library preparation protocols to rule out contamination. What the research found in general, with its limitations: Recombination models systematically underestimated out-of-frame TCR alpha sharing in monozygotic twins but agreed with sharing between unrelated individuals. Because the same donors could not be followed over many years, the conclusions relied on cross-sectional statistical analysis. Fewer insertions were carried by abundant cord blood beta clonotypes, a similar but weaker trend appeared in young adult naive repertoires, and no such trend appeared in memory repertoires. Invariant T cells such as MAIT and iNKT could partly confound zero-insertion analyses, although diverse VJ usage argued against such confounding for most clonotypes. Compared with coincidental sharing between unrelated individuals, out-of-frame TCR alpha sequences shared between twins showed an excess of sequences with low generation probability. Excess twin sharing in beta out-of-frame sequences was weaker because fewer shared sequences lowered the signal-to-noise ratio.

V sheds 6 bases and J sheds 5 bases, leaving 19 bases between their ends. The germline V gene provides CDR1 SQVTM and CDR2 ANQGSEA. There are 14 amino acids in the CDR3, from cysteine to phenylalanine inclusive. The DNA shown is the 42-base CDR3, in frame from base 1. Library preparation employed 5' RACE. Reads for this sample came from an Illumina HiSeq 2000. Template switching introduced a universal primer binding site; the final cDNA contained a unique molecular identifier, enabling accurate counting of TCR cDNA molecules. First-strand cDNA for TCR alpha and beta chains was synthesized from specific primers in the conserved constant-segment region. To control for contamination, each cDNA library was double barcoded with a SMART-Mk sample barcode plus Illumina barcodes. TruSeq adapter sequences, together with Illumina sample barcodes, were added in two successive PCR steps. The TCR alpha and beta cDNA libraries were sequenced on the Illumina HiSeq platform using custom primers. The authors' pipeline ran thus. MiGEC was used to process raw reads and extract unique molecular identifiers, and MiXCR was used to find CDR3 positions. Recombination models were inferred per individual with the repgenHMM and IGoR tools using an EM algorithm. Shared clonotypes were analyzed with the tcR package in R, and sharing was normalized by the product of cloneset sizes. To study raw recombination without the effects of thymic and clonal selection, out-of-frame nonproductive sequences were analyzed. TCRdb ran its own pipeline on the public reads, namely fastp trimming at Q25 and MiXCR clone calling, and kept in-frame beta chains. Each record represents a unique CDR3 protein, reported with the most common genes and DNA among its rows. The authors' filters were not applied to this entry. The sample yields 450,000 or so distinct CDR3 sequences; roughly an eighth were counted once. The ten largest account for approximately 1% of the sample.

All donors were healthy Caucasians. Three pairs of female monozygotic twins, all aged roughly 18 to 30 years, made up the twin cohort. Positive isolation kits from Invitrogen were used to isolate CD4+ and CD8+ T cell populations. These data were likewise used in another study, on yellow fever vaccine responses in identical twins. Per the second study: The authors reported that the T cell response to vaccination in identical twins appeared partly convergent and partly personalized. In identical twins, the study followed T cell clones that responded to the vaccine with precision.

What was sequenced was CD4+ T cells sorted from blood. The rearranged chain carries TRBV29-1 and TRBJ1-2; possibly the D gene is TRBD1, per 5 matching bases. This sequence was found in a woman between 18 and 29 years old in good health. The CDR3 amino acid sequence is: CSVDVRDEHYGYTF. DNA sequence: TGCAGCGTAGACGTCCGGGACGAACATTATGGCTACACCTTC.